The present T cell receptor (beta chain) was sequenced within a study of shared clonotypes between healthy human individuals. It was CD45RO-negative cells, positively selected for CCR7, that made up naive CD8 cells, with terminally differentiated effector memory CD45RA+ cells excluded. Assay used: immunoSEQ multiplex PCR; TCRdb lists only in-frame clones, some missing. Of a few million clones in the sample, about 93% were seen once. The sample taken for sequencing was naive CD8+ T cells from PBMCs. The source is a man between 18 and 29 years old in good health. Some clones in this sample may be carry-over from other donors' samples.

Written as DNA, the CDR3 is TGTGCCAGCAGCCCTCGCGCGGCTAGCGGGAGGGACGAGCAGTACTTC. This codes for CASSPRAASGRDEQYF. The V call is TRBV9, the J call TRBJ2-7; 12 bases map to TRBD2. The CDR3 runs 16 residues. V lost 4 bases, J lost 5 bases, and 10 bases stayed unmatched. CDR1 is SGDLS, CDR2 YYNGEE, per germline.